Listed below are T cell receptor beta chains from one sample, sequenced in a study of OX40 agonist ivuxolimab in advanced cancers. The repertoire was sequenced with immunoSEQ multiplex PCR; TCRdb's copy has only in-frame clones and lacks some. The sample consists of nearly 70,000 clones, 86% of them appearing once. This specimen consisted of CD4+ or CD8+ T cells sorted from blood, obtained in a trial of the OX40 agonist ivuxolimab. These receptors were taken from an adult with an advanced solid tumor such as melanoma, head and neck, liver or kidney cancer. Both conserved end residues are part of each CDR3. D genes are given only for firm matches. Clone sizes are given selectively: once, few, many, or a class where the clone is expanded.

size	length	V	D	J	CDR3	DNA
-	12	TRBV6-1	-	TRBJ2-7	CASSDRTIQQYF	TGTGCCAGCAGTGACCGGACAATCCAGCAGTACTTC
-	15	TRBV5-1	-	TRBJ2-3	CASSWLTWGTDTQYF	TGCGCCAGCAGTTGGTTAACGTGGGGCACAGATACGCAGTATTTT
-	12	TRBV6-1	-	TRBJ1-6	CAGRAQDSPLHF	TGTGCCGGCCGGGCCCAGGATTCACCCCTCCACTTT
once	12	TRBV6-6	-	TRBJ2-1	CASRMSDNEQFF	TGTGCCAGCAGGATGAGCGACAATGAGCAGTTCTTC
-	15	TRBV5-4	TRBD1	TRBJ2-2	CASSWTGSDTGELFF	TGTGCCAGCAGCTGGACAGGTTCCGACACCGGGGAGCTGTTTTTT
-	14	TRBV10-1	-	TRBJ1-3	CASSERAPGAPCDF	TGCGCCAGCAGTGAGAGAGCCCCGGGAGCCCCTTGCGATTTT
-	14	TRBV11-2	-	TRBJ2-5	CASSLAGTQETQYF	TGTGCCAGCAGCTTAGCGGGGACCCAAGAGACCCAGTACTTC
-	15	TRBV14	TRBD1	TRBJ2-7	CASSHLGQGIDEQYF	TGTGCCAGCAGCCACCTGGGACAGGGGATAGACGAGCAGTACTTC
-	11	TRBV2	-	TRBJ2-2	CASSETGELFF	TGTGCCAGCAGTGAGACCGGGGAGCTGTTTTTT
-	16	TRBV19	-	TRBJ1-5	CASTRSRGASNQPQHF	TGTGCCAGTACCCGATCGCGGGGGGCGAGCAATCAGCCCCAGCATTTT
-	13	TRBV28	TRBD1	TRBJ1-1	CATIQGTYTEAFF	TGTGCCACCATACAGGGGACTTACACTGAAGCTTTCTTT
-	14	TRBV19	-	TRBJ2-7	CASSRSSSFYEQYF	TGTGCCAGTAGTCGGAGCAGCTCCTTCTACGAGCAGTACTTC
-	14	TRBV5-8	-	TRBJ2-1	CASRGRLAYNEQFF	TGTGCCAGCAGGGGCAGATTGGCCTACAATGAGCAGTTCTTC
-	14	TRBV10-3	-	TRBJ1-1	CAISELRTAPEAFF	TGTGCCATCAGTGAGCTACGGACCGCGCCTGAAGCTTTCTTT
-	16	TRBV19	-	TRBJ1-5	CASHRLPQGENQPQHF	TGTGCCAGTCATCGCTTACCACAGGGCGAGAATCAGCCCCAGCATTTT
once	14	TRBV6-5	TRBD1	TRBJ1-4	CASSLDREGEKLFF	TGTGCCAGCAGTTTGGACAGGGAGGGAGAAAAACTGTTTTTT
-	16	TRBV2	TRBD1	TRBJ1-5	CASMLDRDDGNQPQHF	TGTGCCAGTATGCTCGACAGGGATGATGGCAATCAGCCCCAGCATTTT
-	15	TRBV9	-	TRBJ2-5	CASSGGQLIGETQYF	TGTGCCAGCAGCGGGGGTCAGTTAATAGGAGAGACCCAGTACTTC
-	14	TRBV9	-	TRBJ1-2	CASSASTVADGYTF	TGTGCCAGCAGCGCCTCCACAGTGGCGGACGGCTACACCTTC
-	15	TRBV19	-	TRBJ2-7	CASSIDLRGRSEQYF	TGTGCCAGTAGTATAGATCTAAGGGGACGGAGCGAGCAGTACTTC
-	13	TRBV7-9	-	TRBJ2-3	CASSLSTGNTQYF	TGTGCCAGCAGCTTATCGACGGGGAATACGCAGTATTTT
-	14	TRBV11-2	-	TRBJ2-3	CASSTRSGSDTQYF	TGTGCCAGCAGCACCAGAAGTGGCTCAGATACGCAGTATTTT
-	13	TRBV2	-	TRBJ1-4	CASRPRRTEKLFF	TGTGCCAGCAGGCCAAGGCGAACTGAAAAACTGTTTTTT
-	16	TRBV5-1	TRBD2	TRBJ2-7	CASSLLASGGAGEQYF	TGCGCCAGCAGCTTGTTGGCTAGCGGGGGTGCGGGGGAGCAGTACTTC
-	12	TRBV11-2	-	TRBJ2-3	CASSFLVDTQYF	TGTGCCAGCAGCTTTTTGGTAGATACGCAGTATTTT
-	14	TRBV2	-	TRBJ1-6	CASSGGIYNSPLHF	TGTGCCAGCTCGGGGGGAATATATAATTCACCCCTCCACTTT
-	15	TRBV30	-	TRBJ1-6	CAWSQVRGSNSPLHF	TGTGCCTGGAGTCAGGTTCGGGGGTCTAATTCACCCCTCCACTTT
-	15	TRBV5-1	TRBD1	TRBJ1-1	CASSLEGTANTEAFF	TGCGCCAGCAGCTTGGAAGGGACAGCGAACACTGAAGCTTTCTTT
few	14	TRBV7-2	TRBD1	TRBJ1-2	CASRSTGGRGGYTF	TGTGCCAGCAGGTCGACAGGGGGCAGGGGAGGCTACACCTTC
-	15	TRBV7-9	-	TRBJ1-3	CASSWDGFSGNTIYF	TGTGCCAGCAGCTGGGACGGGTTCTCTGGAAACACCATATATTTT
few	14	TRBV15	-	TRBJ1-4	CATSTRTDGEKLFF	TGTGCCACCAGCACCCGGACAGACGGAGAAAAACTGTTTTTT
-	15	TRBV30	TRBD2	TRBJ2-4	CAWSKGRGAKNIQYF	TGTGCCTGGTCTAAGGGGAGGGGAGCCAAAAACATTCAGTACTTC
-	11	TRBV29-1	-	TRBJ1-1	CSAGANTEAFF	TGCAGCGCCGGGGCGAACACTGAAGCTTTCTTT
once	10	TRBV29-1	-	TRBJ1-3	CSVGENTIYF	TGCAGCGTTGGGGAAAACACCATATATTTT
-	14	TRBV2	TRBD2	TRBJ2-1	CASRGTSVGNEQFF	TGTGCCAGCAGAGGGACTAGCGTCGGTAATGAGCAGTTCTTC
once	15	TRBV9	TRBD1	TRBJ2-5	CASSVVGTGGETQYF	TGTGCCAGCAGCGTAGTTGGGACAGGGGGAGAGACCCAGTACTTC
-	15	TRBV7-8	-	TRBJ1-2	CASSWGMVGSYGYTF	TGTGCCAGCAGCTGGGGGATGGTGGGGTCCTATGGCTACACCTTC
once	17	TRBV5-3	-	TRBJ2-6	CARNPNHRSSGANVLTF	TGTGCCAGAAACCCTAACCACAGGAGCTCTGGGGCCAACGTCCTGACTTTC
-	15	TRBV11-3	-	TRBJ1-6	CASSLAGGRNSPLHF	TGTGCCAGCAGCTTAGCCGGGGGGCGCAATTCACCCCTCCACTTT
-	15	TRBV5-1	-	TRBJ2-5	CASSLGSDFQETQYF	TGCGCCAGCAGCTTGGGGTCGGACTTCCAAGAGACCCAGTACTTC
-	13	TRBV9	-	TRBJ1-1	CASSPGDAFEAFF	TGTGCCAGCAGCCCCGGGGACGCCTTCGAAGCTTTCTTT
-	15	TRBV15	-	TRBJ1-1	CATSRGERWDTEAFF	TGTGCCACCAGCAGAGGGGAGAGGTGGGACACTGAAGCTTTCTTT
-	11	TRBV6-5	-	TRBJ2-7	CASSLNYEQYF	TGTGCCAGCAGCCTTAACTACGAGCAGTACTTC
-	14	TRBV9	-	TRBJ1-1	CASSVSQGSTEAFF	TGTGCCAGCAGCGTAAGTCAGGGCAGCACTGAAGCTTTCTTT
-	13	TRBV18	-	TRBJ1-2	CASSPTGGYGYTF	TGTGCCAGCTCACCTACTGGGGGCTATGGCTACACCTTC
-	15	TRBV19	-	TRBJ1-5	CASSISPYSNQPQHF	TGTGCCAGTAGTATCTCCCCATATAGCAATCAGCCCCAGCATTTT
-	15	TRBV4-1	TRBD1	TRBJ1-4	CASSKLDRGDEKLFF	TGCGCCAGCAGCAAGTTGGACAGGGGGGATGAAAAACTGTTTTTT
-	14	TRBV4-3	-	TRBJ1-4	CASSQERLRRELFF	TGCGCCAGCAGCCAAGAGAGACTGAGGAGAGAACTGTTTTTT
-	18	TRBV13	TRBD1	TRBJ2-1	CASSLGERTGAYYNEQFF	TGTGCCAGCAGCTTGGGGGAAAGGACAGGGGCTTACTACAATGAGCAGTTCTTC
-	13	TRBV5-8	-	TRBJ1-5	CASSFREQQPQHF	TGTGCCAGCAGCTTTCGGGAGCAGCAGCCCCAGCATTTT
-	13	TRBV30	TRBD1	TRBJ2-5	CAWRGQARETQYF	TGTGCCTGGAGAGGACAGGCCCGGGAGACCCAGTACTTC
-	12	TRBV29-1	-	TRBJ1-5	CSVGFGVGPQHF	TGCAGCGTTGGGTTTGGGGTAGGGCCCCAGCATTTT
-	14	TRBV28	-	TRBJ1-4	CASRQPGGVLKLFF	TGTGCCAGCAGGCAACCGGGGGGAGTTCTAAAACTGTTTTTT
-	14	TRBV7-2	-	TRBJ2-2	CASSWRDSAGELFF	TGTGCCAGCAGCTGGAGAGACAGTGCCGGGGAGCTGTTTTTT
-	11	TRBV6-5	-	TRBJ1-1	CASSLMTEAFF	TGTGCCAGCAGTTTAATGACTGAAGCTTTCTTT